The 23 T cell receptor beta chains listed next were all sequenced from one sample in a study of PD-1 blockade in classical Hodgkin lymphoma (TCRdb year 2020). The library was built by means of the immunoSEQ multiplex PCR assay. TCRdb stores this immuneACCESS table with in-frame sequences only. Part of the clones is absent; in the studies checked, under half of the shortfall reflects unresolved V genes, and no reason is known for the rest. Here the sample has some 49,000 clones; roughly 90% occur a single time. Of the sample, roughly 5.3% is held by the ten largest clones. This sample's time point label indicates: newly diagnosed, previously untreated cHL patient sample. Specimen: peripheral blood mononuclear cells (PBMCs). All receptors derive from a human donor with classical Hodgkin lymphoma.

V usage is TRBV9 and J usage is TRBJ2-7, with D perhaps matching TRBD1 (7 bases). Between the trimmed V and J ends, which lost 0 bases and 2 bases, there was a span of 12 bases. The CDR3 consists of 15 residues. Germline CDR1 SGDLS, CDR2 YYNGEE. The CDR3, as DNA: TGTGCCAGCAGCGTAGTCAGGGGGGTCCCCTACGAGCAGTACGTC. It is translated as CASSVVRGVPYEQYV.

J is TRBJ2-3 and V is TRBV5-1; possibly TRBD1 for D (6 bases). With 4 bases removed from V and 4 bases from J, the gap between germline ends came to 13 bases. CDR3 size: 14 residues. Looked up from germline, CDR1 is SGHRS and CDR2 is YFSETQ. CDR3 sequence: CASSDLQGSDTQYF. CDR3 nucleotide sequence: TGCGCCAGCAGCGATCTACAGGGCTCAGATACGCAGTATTTT.

In its sample, this clone was seen a few times. The genes are TRBV19 and TRBJ2-6; D is ambiguous. V lost 4 bases, J lost 1 base, and 8 bases lay in between. The CDR3 is made up of 15 amino acids. From germline, CDR1 is LNHDA and CDR2 SQIVND (reference sequence). CDR3 amino acids: CASSTIPSGANVLTF. The CDR3 DNA sequence: TGTGCCAGTAGTACGATCCCATCTGGGGCCAACGTCCTGACTTTC.

V gene TRBV6-1 combines with J gene TRBJ2-1; 7 nucleotides agree with TRBD2. V lost 1 base to trimming and J lost 3 bases; unmatched junction nucleotides: 6. The CDR3 is 16 residues long. Germline CDR1 and CDR2: MNHNS and SASEGT. The CDR3 loop is CASSEDPRELYNEQFF. The CDR3 coding sequence is TGTGCCAGCAGTGAAGACCCGCGGGAGCTCTACAATGAGCAGTTCTTC.

The gene calls are TRBV5-1 and TRBJ1-1, with D possibly TRBD1 on 6 matching bases. V lost 4 bases to trimming and J lost 0 bases, with 16 bases between them. The CDR3 loop spans 16 amino acids. The germline gives CDR1 SGHRS, CDR2 YFSETQ. The chain's CDR3 is CASSEGDGRMNTEAFF. The CDR3 DNA follows: TGCGCCAGCAGCGAGGGGGACGGAAGAATGAACACTGAAGCTTTCTTT.

The gene calls are TRBV28 and TRBJ2-1; no definite D call. Germline-derived CDR1 and CDR2 are MDHEN and SYDVKM. The V and J ends lost 2 bases and 12 bases respectively, with 11 bases between them. This CDR3 is built from 12 residues. Written as DNA, the CDR3 is TGTGCCAGCAGTTTAGGGCTGATCGGGCAGTTCTTC. It translates to CASSLGLIGQFF.

This clone was recorded only once. The chain employs TRBV29-1 and TRBJ2-1; the match to TRBD2 covers 9 bases. V lost 3 bases to trimming and J lost 10 bases; unmatched junction nucleotides: 13. Germline V CDR1 and CDR2: SQVTM, ANQGSEA. The CDR3 extends over 15 amino acids. As DNA, the CDR3 is TGCAGCGTTGAGGCTAGCGGGGCAATGATTGGGGAGCAGTTCTTC. Translated, it gives CSVEASGAMIGEQFF.

The chain joins TRBV6-4 to TRBJ2-3; 11 bases map to TRBD2. V shed 5 bases and J 0 bases; nucleotides not matched to a gene: 1. CDR1 and CDR2 (germline): MRHNA, SNTAGT. The CDR3 loop spans 15 amino acids. CDR3 in amino acids: CASSRTSGSTDTQYF. The CDR3 coding sequence is TGTGCCAGCAGTCGGACTAGCGGGAGCACAGATACGCAGTATTTT.

The V gene is TRBV6-5, the J gene TRBJ1-5; D is perhaps TRBD1 (5 bases). Trimming shortened V by 2 bases and J by 4 bases, and 9 bases separated the two germline ends. The germline gives CDR1 MNHEY, CDR2 SVGAGI. The CDR3 is 14 amino acids. The CDR3 reads CASSYTQGNQPQHF. The DNA for the CDR3 is TGTGCCAGCAGTTACACTCAGGGAAATCAGCCCCAGCATTTT.

This rearrangement joins TRBV15 to TRBJ1-4; D not certain. The CDR3 sequence is 11 residues long. Germline V CDR1 and CDR2: LNHNV, YYDKDF (reference sequence). Trimming left V 1 base short and J 8 bases short, with 2 bases between. The CDR3 sequence is CATSRAEKLFF. The CDR3 bases are TGTGCCACCAGCAGAGCCGAAAAACTGTTTTTT.

This clone has more than one count but fewer than ten. The chain joins TRBV19 to TRBJ1-5, with D possibly being TRBD1 (5 bases). Germline V gene data show CDR1 as LNHDA and CDR2 as SQIVND (reference sequence). V gave up 3 bases and J gave up 12 bases, with 12 bases separating them. The CDR3 consists of 12 residues. CDR3 amino acids: CASSILGESQHF. CDR3 nucleotide sequence: TGTGCCAGTAGTATCCTGGGGGAAAGCCAGCATTTT.

This clone was found once. The genes are TRBV14 and TRBJ1-1; no firm D call. Germline CDR1 and CDR2: SGHDN and FVKESK. Trimming left V 3 bases short and J 9 bases short, with 11 bases between. The CDR3 totals 12 residues. The CDR3 nucleotides read TGTGCCAGCAGCCACAACCGGAAAAAAGCTTTCTTT. Its translation: CASSHNRKKAFF.

The rearrangement joins TRBV5-1 to TRBJ1-1; no clear D gene. This CDR3 has 13 amino acids. With 5 bases removed from V and 0 bases from J, the gap between germline ends came to 8 bases. Germline CDR1 SGHRS, CDR2 YFSETQ. In DNA, the CDR3 is TGCGCCAGCAGGGCAGATTTGAACACTGAAGCTTTCTTT. This encodes CASRADLNTEAFF.

This clone showed up just once. The chain recombines TRBV5-7 with TRBJ2-7; D remains ambiguous. TRBV5-7 is an ORF for which the function is uncertain. Trimming left V 3 bases short and J 2 bases short, with 6 bases between. This CDR3 spans 12 amino acids. CDR3 sequence: CASSSGPYEQYV. CDR3 nucleotide sequence: TGTGCCAGCAGCTCCGGACCCTACGAGCAGTACGTC.

The chain combines TRBV18 with TRBJ2-2; 13 positions match TRBD2. The ends lost 3 bases at V and 4 bases at J; junction bases unmatched: 5. The CDR3 totals 17 residues. Germline CDR1 and CDR2: KGHSH and LQKENI. The CDR3 coding sequence is TGTGCCAGCTCACCCGGACTAGCGGGAGTAAGCACCGGGGAGCTGTTTTTT. Translation gives CASSPGLAGVSTGELFF.

This clone was counted between two and nine times. This rearrangement joins TRBV4-2 to TRBJ2-1, with a possible D match to TRBD2 (5 bases). V shed 2 bases and J shed 0 bases, with 11 bases lying between them. The CDR3 contains 16 residues. Germline assignment: CDR1 LGHNA and CDR2 YNFKEQ. Here the CDR3 reads CASSQSGRSSYNEQFF. CDR3 bases: TGTGCCAGCAGCCAAAGCGGTCGGAGCTCCTACAATGAGCAGTTCTTC.

J is TRBJ1-1 and V is TRBV4-1; D is unclear. This CDR3 is 14 amino acids long. V gave up 0 bases and J gave up 3 bases, with 8 bases separating them. The germline V gene has CDR1 MGHRA and CDR2 YSYEKL. The CDR3 is CASSQDPSYTEAFF. The CDR3 DNA follows: TGCGCCAGCAGCCAAGACCCGTCGTACACTGAAGCTTTCTTT.

CDR3 DNA sequence: TGTGCCAGCAGTGGACCCTCGGGTAATGAAAAACTGTTTTTT. Translated, it gives CASSGPSGNEKLFF. This chain joins TRBV2 and TRBJ1-4; D remains ambiguous. The length of the CDR3 is 14 residues. V was pared by 4 bases and J by 4 bases, with 10 bases between. Germline values: CDR1 SNHLY, CDR2 FYNNEI. Supplemented by reference TRBV2 and TRBJ1-4, the full variable domain reads EPEVTQTPSHQVTQMGQEVILRCVPISNHLYFYWYRQILGQKVEFLVSFYNNEISEKSEIFDDQFSVERPDGSNFTLKIRSTKLEDSAMYFCASSGPSGNEKLFFGSGTQLSVL.

The J gene is TRBJ2-3, the V gene TRBV5-1; D might be TRBD2 (5 bases). CDR3 length equals 18 residues. Germline V CDR1 and CDR2: SGHRS, YFSETQ. V was cut by 0 bases and J by 0 bases, with 17 bases left in between. CDR3 in amino acids: CASSLEGGERSSTDTQYF. DNA of the CDR3: TGCGCCAGCAGCTTGGAAGGTGGGGAGCGCTCTAGCACAGATACGCAGTATTTT. The complete variable domain, with remaining parts taken from reference TRBV5-1 and TRBJ2-3, reads KAGVTQTPRYLIKTRGQQVTLSCSPISGHRSVSWYQQTPGQGLQFLFEYFSETQRNKGNFPGRFSGRQFSNSRSEMNVSTLELGDSALYLCASSLEGGERSSTDTQYFGPGTRLTVL.

This sequence joins TRBV7-2 and TRBJ1-2; possible D gene TRBD1, 6 bases. Germline CDR1 SGHTA, CDR2 FQGNSA. This CDR3 has 14 residues. Trimming removed 5 bases at V and 5 bases at J, with 15 bases between. Here the CDR3 reads CASSLGQGWYGYTF. The CDR3 bases are TGTGCCAGCAGCCTAGGGCAGGGGTGGTATGGCTACACCTTC.

The CDR3 loop is CASSTGLADDNEQFF. The CDR3 coding sequence is TGCGCCAGCAGCACGGGACTAGCGGACGACAATGAGCAGTTCTTC. The chain has TRBV4-1 and TRBJ2-1; TRBD2 agrees at 11 bases. Germline V CDR1 and CDR2: MGHRA, YSYEKL. CDR3 size: 15 residues. V lost 5 bases and J lost 5; bases outside the gene matches: 5.

This clone has just a few counts. Other DNA sequences from this sample encode an identical CDR3 as well. V and J are TRBV5-4 and TRBJ1-4; 9 bases line up with TRBD1. In germline, CDR1 is SGHNT, CDR2 YYREEE (reference sequence). The CDR3 contains 16 residues. The V gene end was trimmed by 0 bases and the J gene end by 0 bases; junction bases not matched to a gene: 0. The CDR3: CASSLGQGATNEKLFF. The CDR3, as DNA: TGTGCCAGCAGCTTGGGACAGGGGGCAACTAATGAAAAACTGTTTTTT.

The chain uses TRBV7-9 and TRBJ2-1; 7 bases match TRBD1. V dropped 5 bases and J dropped 1; count of bases not matched to a gene: 11. Germline loops: CDR1 SEHNR, CDR2 FQNEAQ (reference sequence). The CDR3 consists of 17 residues. In DNA, the CDR3 is TGTGCCAGCAGCAGACAGGGTACGGTCTCTTCCTACAATGAGCAGTTCTTC. Protein product: CASSRQGTVSSYNEQFF.